Presented here are 18 T cell receptor beta chains from one specimen sequenced in a study of shared clonotypes between healthy human individuals (TCRdb year 2020). Library generation was performed with the immunoSEQ multiplex PCR assay. Entries here come from immuneACCESS through TCRdb and include only in-frame sequences with V and J called. Some clones fail to appear in such tables; in the studies checked, an unresolved V gene covers under half of the shortfall, and the cause of the remainder is unknown. The sample includes about 2.4 million clones, with around nine tenths observed a single time. Of the sample, over 0.12% falls within the top ten clones. What was sequenced was naive CD4+ T cells sorted from blood. The intended sense of this specimen's cell subset or site label: CD45RA+ positively selected. The receptors shown here come from a man younger than 35 in good health.

V usage is TRBV6-5 and J usage is TRBJ2-3; no reliable D call. The CDR3 runs to 13 residues. Between the trimmed V and J ends, which lost 6 bases and 1 base, there was a span of 8 bases. Germline V gene lookup returns CDR1 MNHEY and CDR2 SVGAGI. The DNA of the CDR3 is TGTGCCAGCAGCCCGCAAGGCACAGATACGCAGTATTTT. Its protein is CASSPQGTDTQYF.

A word on this clone: Other DNA variants within this sample encode the same CDR3. The V call is TRBV6-5, the J call TRBJ1-4; 7 bases fit TRBD1. This CDR3 is built from 15 residues. The V segment lost 2 bases and the J segment 6 bases; nucleotides outside the gene matches: 6. Germline loops: CDR1 MNHEY, CDR2 SVGAGI. The CDR3 DNA reads TGTGCCAGCAGTTACCTGACAGGGAGGGATGAAAAACTGTTTTTT. Protein product: CASSYLTGRDEKLFF.

The chain couples TRBV7-2 to TRBJ1-1; TRBD1 matches at 7 bases. Germline V gene lookup returns CDR1 SGHTA and CDR2 FQGNSA. V dropped 5 bases and J dropped 0; count of bases not matched to a gene: 9. The CDR3 loop spans 16 amino acids. CDR3 sequence reads: CASSPGDRIMNTEAFF. Here the CDR3 DNA reads TGTGCCAGCAGCCCTGGGGACAGAATCATGAACACTGAAGCTTTCTTT.

The genes are TRBV27 and TRBJ1-2; 8 nucleotides agree with TRBD1. V shed 6 bases and J 0 bases; nucleotides not matched to a gene: 3. The CDR3 runs 14 residues. Germline lookup yields CDR1 MNHEY and CDR2 SMNVEV (reference sequence). CDR3 DNA sequence: TGTGCCAGCAGAGGGACAGGTACTAACTATGGCTACACCTTC. This encodes CASRGTGTNYGYTF.

The gene calls are TRBV9 and TRBJ2-1; perhaps TRBD1 as D (8 bases). Trimming cost V 3 bases and J 5 bases, with 27 bases left between them. CDR1 SGDLS and CDR2 YYNGEE come from the germline V gene. The CDR3 contains 19 residues. CDR3 protein: CASSERISTTGGTNNEQFF. CDR3 DNA sequence: TGTGCCAGCAGCGAGCGGATCTCAACCACAGGGGGGACTAACAATGAGCAGTTCTTC.

In nucleotides, the CDR3 is TGTGCCAGCAGTCCCCCACCGGGACAGGGTGAAGCTTTCTTT. Translation gives CASSPPPGQGEAFF. The rearrangement links TRBV28 to TRBJ1-1, with 9 bases aligning to TRBD1. V shed 5 bases, J shed 7 bases, and the junction held 8 bases outside the gene matches. The germline gives CDR1 MDHEN, CDR2 SYDVKM. The CDR3 is made up of 14 amino acids. Drawing the rest from reference TRBV28 and TRBJ1-1, the complete variable domain is DVKVTQSSRYLVKRTGEKVFLECVQDMDHENMFWYRQDPGLGLRLIYFSYDVKMKEKGDIPEGYSVSREKKERFSLILESASTNQTSMYLCASSPPPGQGEAFFGQGTRLTVV.

Worth noting for this clone: Other DNA variants within this sample encode the same CDR3. This sequence joins TRBV4-1 and TRBJ1-5; possibly TRBD1 for D (6 bases). CDR1 is MGHRA and CDR2 is YSYEKL in the germline V gene. The CDR3 runs to 13 residues. V was shortened by 0 bases and J by 6 bases, with 6 bases between the two germline ends. This chain's CDR3 is CASSQEGGQPQHF. Here the CDR3 DNA reads TGCGCCAGCAGCCAAGAAGGGGGTCAGCCCCAGCATTTT.

CDR3 bases: TGTGCCAGCAGCTCCGGGACGCCCGCCGTTGGCTACACCTTC. Its protein is CASSSGTPAVGYTF. This chain uses TRBV6-5 with TRBJ1-2, with D tentatively TRBD1 (5 bases). V dropped 6 bases and J dropped 7 bases, with 18 bases sitting between them. The CDR3 has 14 residues. The germline gives CDR1 MNHEY, CDR2 SVGAGI.

The chain employs TRBV6-5 and TRBJ1-6, with D maybe TRBD1 (5 bases). Germline assignment: CDR1 MNHEY and CDR2 SVGAGI. This CDR3 has 15 amino acids. The V end lost 6 bases, the J end lost 7 bases, and 16 bases lay between the germline ends. CDR3: CASRITGLANSPLHF. CDR3 nucleotide sequence: TGTGCCAGCAGAATCACGGGACTTGCGAATTCACCCCTCCACTTT.

DNA for the CDR3: TGCGCCAGCAGCCCGCCGGGGGGCGTGCGGGAAGCTTTCTTT. As protein: CASSPPGGVREAFF. This chain links TRBV5-1 with TRBJ1-1; D may be TRBD1 (6 bases). Germline V CDR1 and CDR2: SGHRS, YFSETQ. V gave up 4 bases and J gave up 8 bases, with 18 bases separating them. The CDR3 runs to 14 residues.

This rearrangement joins TRBV5-4 to TRBJ1-3; tentative D call: TRBD1 (6 bases). CDR1 and CDR2 (germline): SGHNT, YYREEE (reference sequence). The length of the CDR3 is 12 residues. Trimming left V 2 bases short and J 8 bases short, with 8 bases between. CDR3 in DNA: TGTGCCAGCAGCTTACAGGGACACACCATATATTTT. It specifies CASSLQGHTIYF.

This chain uses TRBV2 with TRBJ1-1; no clear D gene. Trimming stripped 7 bases from V and 0 bases from J, with 12 bases between. Per germline, CDR1 SNHLY and CDR2 FYNNEI. This CDR3 region has 14 residues. In nucleotides, the CDR3 is TGTGCCAGCACCTGGGGAGAAATGAACACTGAAGCTTTCTTT. This sequence encodes CASTWGEMNTEAFF.

V and J are TRBV6-4 and TRBJ1-4; TRBD1 agrees at 8 bases. There are 14 residues in the CDR3. The germline gives CDR1 MRHNA, CDR2 SNTAGT. V gave up 7 bases and J gave up 5 bases; unmatched junction bases: 6. This CDR3 reads CASTQDRVNEKLFF. The CDR3 DNA follows: TGTGCCAGCACTCAGGACAGGGTCAATGAAAAACTGTTTTTT.

This clone was counted between two and nine times. This sample includes further DNA sequences coding for the same CDR3. This rearrangement joins TRBV5-6 to TRBJ1-5; 10 nucleotides agree with TRBD1. The V gene's germline CDR1 is SGHDT and CDR2 YYEEEE. V lost 4 bases to trimming and J lost 4 bases; unmatched junction nucleotides: 2. The CDR3 is 14 residues long. This CDR3 is CASSPGQGNQPQHF. The DNA of the CDR3 is TGTGCCAGCAGCCCGGGACAGGGGAATCAGCCCCAGCATTTT.

This chain joins TRBV7-3 and TRBJ1-5; tentative D call: TRBD1 (5 bases). Trimming left V 1 base short and J 7 bases short, with 14 bases between. Germline V gene sequence: CDR1 SGHTA, CDR2 FQGTGA. CDR3 size: 15 residues. For the CDR3, the DNA is TGTGCCAGCAGCTTAATCGGGACGGGCCGACAGCCCCAGCATTTT. This gives the protein CASSLIGTGRQPQHF.

A remark on this clone: Distinct nucleotide sequences in the sample also encode this CDR3. CDR3 sequence (DNA): TGTGCCAGCAGCCTAGGAGGGGGATACGAGCAGTACTTC. It encodes CASSLGGGYEQYF. V usage is TRBV11-3 and J usage is TRBJ2-7; D tentatively reads TRBD1 or TRBD2 (6 bases each). Germline CDR1 reads SGHNT; CDR2 reads YENEEA. The CDR3 spans 13 residues. V was cut by 5 bases and J by 4 bases, with 12 bases left in between.

The chain links TRBV2 to TRBJ2-7; D is undetermined. V lost 4 bases and J lost 1, with 11 bases in between. The CDR3 contains 14 residues. Germline V CDR1 and CDR2: SNHLY, FYNNEI. The DNA for the CDR3 is TGTGCCAGCAGTGTTGTCATCCTTTCCTACGAGCAGTACTTC. Translation gives CASSVVILSYEQYF.

This chain links TRBV7-2 with TRBJ2-7, with TRBD2 matching 10 bases. V lost 2 bases, J lost 5 bases, and 15 bases stayed unmatched. The CDR3 sequence is 18 residues long. CDR1 and CDR2 from the germline V gene are SGHTA and FQGNSA. The chain's CDR3 is CASSLLAGGASGADEQYF. DNA for the CDR3: TGTGCCAGCAGCTTATTAGCGGGAGGAGCTTCGGGGGCGGACGAGCAGTACTTC. The full variable domain, with the rest looked up from reference TRBV7-2 and TRBJ2-7, is GAGVSQSPSNKVTEKGKDVELRCDPISGHTALYWYRQSLGQGLEFLIYFQGNSAPDKSGLPSDRFSAERTGGSVSTLTIQRTQQEDSAVYLCASSLLAGGASGADEQYFGPGTRLTVT.